The present entry profiles one TCR beta chain with its context. Its cognate antigen is unknown. Germline V CDR1 and CDR2: KGHSH, LQKENI. V lost 5 bases and J lost 4, with 11 bases in between. CDR3 length: 13 amino acids. The data are from a study of OX40 agonist ivuxolimab in advanced cancers. The data were produced by immunoSEQ multiplex PCR, yet TCRdb's version contains in-frame clones alone and is incomplete. The data contain 70,000 to 95,000 clones, approximately 91% of them singletons. Study-level points and caveats: Clonal expansion from baseline to week 6 occurred in both CD4+ and CD8+ T cells. On average, CD8+ T cells showed a greater number of expanded clones than CD4+.

People who had autoimmune disease history or systemic immunosuppression were excluded. The sample was CD4+ or CD8+ T cells sorted from blood, taken in a trial of the OX40 agonist ivuxolimab. The sequence was obtained from an adult with an advanced solid tumor such as melanoma, head and neck, liver or kidney cancer. This chain connects TRBV18 to TRBJ1-1; D may be TRBD1 (5 bases). The CDR3 here is CASSTGTGTEAFF. Here the CDR3 DNA reads TGTGCCAGCTCAACCGGGACCGGCACTGAAGCTTTCTTT.